Each of the 9 T cell receptor beta chains below was sequenced from the same sample in a study of blood T cell repertoires in COVID-19. Produced via immunoSEQ multiplex PCR; TCRdb's table is partial and in-frame only. The table records tens of thousands of clones, approximately 86% of them present only once. Sequenced sample: peripheral blood. The receptors stem from a middle-aged man with COVID-19, enrolled during active disease.

The table lists this clone with a few counts. This sequence joins TRBV12-5 and TRBJ2-1; D gene unclear. This CDR3 comprises 10 residues. Per germline, CDR1 LGHNT and CDR2 FRNRAP. V gave up 3 bases and J gave up 9 bases, with 3 bases separating them. CDR3 nucleotide sequence: TGTGCTAGTGGTTTCAGTGAGCAGTTCTTC. Translated, it gives CASGFSEQFF.

This rearrangement joins TRBV10-3 to TRBJ1-2; a weak D match, TRBD1 (5 bases). Trimming left V 3 bases short and J 4 bases short, with 6 bases between. CDR1 is ENHRY, CDR2 SYGVKD, per germline. The CDR3 extends over 12 amino acids. CDR3 in DNA: TGTGCCATCAGTGATCAGGGCTATGGCTACACCTTC. As protein: CAISDQGYGYTF.

The CDR3 nucleotides are TGTGCCTGGAGTGTTAGTCCGGGGGGGGAGACCCAGTACTTC. Amino acids: CAWSVSPGGETQYF. The rearrangement links TRBV30 to TRBJ2-5; 8 nucleotides align to TRBD2. Unmatched junction bases numbered 5, after V lost 0 bases and J lost 5 bases. Germline V CDR1 and CDR2: GTSNPN, SVGIG (reference sequence). This CDR3 region has 14 residues.

In this sample, this clone turned up a few times. This chain links TRBV18 with TRBJ2-2; 14 nucleotides line up with TRBD2. The length of the CDR3 is 18 residues. Trimming took 3 bases from V and 1 from J; bases not matched to a gene: 4. Germline CDR1 KGHSH, CDR2 LQKENI. In nucleotides, the CDR3 is TGTGCCAGCTCACCGAGGACTAGCGGGGGGTTGAACACCGGGGAGCTGTTTTTT. This gives the protein CASSPRTSGGLNTGELFF.

This rearrangement joins TRBV6-4 to TRBJ2-7; 9 bases agree with TRBD1. CDR1 and CDR2 (germline): MRHNA, SNTAGT. Trimming cost V 0 bases and J 2 bases; bases outside gene matches: 8. CDR3 length: 17 amino acids. DNA of the CDR3: TGTGCCAGCAGTGACTCTAAATTGGACAGGGGACCCTACGAGCAGTACTTC. Protein sequence: CASSDSKLDRGPYEQYF.

The rearrangement uses TRBV7-9 and TRBJ2-1; TRBD1 aligns across 12 bases. V was pared by 7 bases and J by 8 bases, with 9 bases of the junction left unmatched. Per the germline V gene, CDR1 is SEHNR and CDR2 is FQNEAQ (reference sequence). The CDR3 is made up of 15 amino acids. CDR3 sequence reads: CASNEGTGGWDEQFF. The DNA for the CDR3 is TGTGCCAGCAATGAAGGGACAGGGGGCTGGGATGAGCAGTTCTTC.

This clone has a single count. The V gene is TRBV28, the J gene TRBJ1-4; D is perhaps TRBD1 (5 bases). Trimming stripped 5 bases from V and 13 bases from J, with 11 bases between. This CDR3 has 11 amino acids. CDR1 is MDHEN, CDR2 SYDVKM, per germline. CDR3 region: CASSGWGVLFF. Written as DNA, the CDR3 is TGTGCCAGCAGTGGATGGGGGGTACTGTTTTTT. Supplemented by reference TRBV28 and TRBJ1-4, the full variable domain reads DVKVTQSSRYLVKRTGEKVFLECVQDMDHENMFWYRQDPGLGLRLIYFSYDVKMKEKGDIPEGYSVSREKKERFSLILESASTNQTSMYLCASSGWGVLFFGSGTQLSVL.

The chain employs TRBV4-1 and TRBJ2-1; TRBD1 matches at 11 bases. J was trimmed by 6 bases and V by 2 bases; bases with no gene match: 3. Looked up from germline, CDR1 is MGHRA and CDR2 is YSYEKL. This CDR3 has 15 amino acids. CDR3 coding DNA: TGCGCCAGCAGCCAAAGAGGACAGGGGGCCAATGAGCAGTTCTTC. This sequence encodes CASSQRGQGANEQFF.

The gene calls are TRBV19 and TRBJ1-2; 9 bases are a match to TRBD1. The germline V gene encodes CDR1 LNHDA and CDR2 SQIVND (reference sequence). The CDR3 sequence is 13 residues long. V shed 10 bases, J shed 7 bases, and the junction held 10 bases outside the gene matches. The CDR3 sequence is CATRDREFGGYTF. The DNA for the CDR3 is TGTGCCACCCGGGACAGGGAATTTGGTGGCTACACCTTC.